This entry describes one T cell receptor beta chain. The antigen remains unidentified. Assay used: immunoSEQ multiplex PCR; TCRdb lists only in-frame clones, some missing. The table includes approximately 85,000 clones, 88% detected once. This record comes from a study of identifying expanded T cells in peripheral blood. General study points: Roughly two-week clone count variance significantly increased as total template count grew. About 1.2 clones differed between technical replicates, versus around 15 and 19 over time.

From germline, CDR1 is LNHDA and CDR2 SQIVND (reference sequence). CDR3 length: 13 amino acids. Trimming cost V 9 bases and J 2 bases; bases outside gene matches: 7. The sequencing input was blood. V and J are TRBV19 and TRBJ2-7; 7 bases agree with TRBD1. This sequence originates from a person aged 18-70 years in good health. CDR3 nucleotide sequence: TGTGCCAGCCGAGGGGGCAGCACCTACGAGCAGTACTTC. It is translated as CASRGGSTYEQYF. Looking up the rest from reference TRBV19 and TRBJ2-7 gives the full variable domain: DGGITQSPKYLFRKEGQNVTLSCEQNLNHDAMYWYRQDPGQGLRLIYYSQIVNDFQKGDIAEGYSVSREKKESFPLTVTSAQKNPTAFYLCASRGGSTYEQYFGPGTRLTVT.